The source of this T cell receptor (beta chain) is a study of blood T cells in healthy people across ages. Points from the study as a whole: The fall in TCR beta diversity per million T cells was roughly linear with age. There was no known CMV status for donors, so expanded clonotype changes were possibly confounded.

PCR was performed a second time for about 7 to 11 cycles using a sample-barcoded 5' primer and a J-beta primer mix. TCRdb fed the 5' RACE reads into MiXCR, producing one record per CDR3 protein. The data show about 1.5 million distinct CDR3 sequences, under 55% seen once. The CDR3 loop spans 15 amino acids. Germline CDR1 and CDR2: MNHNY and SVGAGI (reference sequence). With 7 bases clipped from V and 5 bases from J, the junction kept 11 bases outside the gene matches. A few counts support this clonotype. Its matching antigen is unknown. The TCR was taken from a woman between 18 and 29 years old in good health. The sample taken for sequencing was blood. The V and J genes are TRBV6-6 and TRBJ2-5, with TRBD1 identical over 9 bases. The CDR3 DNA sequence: TGTGCCAGCACCCCCGGGACAGGGACGCTTGAGACCCAGTACTTC. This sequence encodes CASTPGTGTLETQYF.